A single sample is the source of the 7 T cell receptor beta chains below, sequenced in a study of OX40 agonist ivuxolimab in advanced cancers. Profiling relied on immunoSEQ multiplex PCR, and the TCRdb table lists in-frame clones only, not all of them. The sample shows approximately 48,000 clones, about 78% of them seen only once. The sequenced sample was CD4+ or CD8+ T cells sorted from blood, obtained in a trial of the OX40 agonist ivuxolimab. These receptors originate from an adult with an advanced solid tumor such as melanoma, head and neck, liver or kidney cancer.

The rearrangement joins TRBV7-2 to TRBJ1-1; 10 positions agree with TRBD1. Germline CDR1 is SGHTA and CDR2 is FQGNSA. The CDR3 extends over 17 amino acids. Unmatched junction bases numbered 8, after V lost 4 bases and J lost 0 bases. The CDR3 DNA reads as TGTGCCAGCAGCTCCGGACAGGGGGACTTCATGAACACTGAAGCTTTCTTT. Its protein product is CASSSGQGDFMNTEAFF.

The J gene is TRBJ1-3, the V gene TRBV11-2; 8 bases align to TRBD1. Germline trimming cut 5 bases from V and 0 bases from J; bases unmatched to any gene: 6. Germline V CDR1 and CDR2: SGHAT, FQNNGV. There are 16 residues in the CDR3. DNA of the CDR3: TGTGCCAGCAGCCCCGGACAGGGAAACTCTGGAAACACCATATATTTT. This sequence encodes CASSPGQGNSGNTIYF.

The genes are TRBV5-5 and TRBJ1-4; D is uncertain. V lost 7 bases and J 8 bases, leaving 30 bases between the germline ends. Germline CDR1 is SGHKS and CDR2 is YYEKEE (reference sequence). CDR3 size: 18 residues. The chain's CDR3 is CASHLERGGINSGEKLFF. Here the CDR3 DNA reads TGTGCCAGCCACTTAGAAAGAGGAGGTATTAACTCGGGAGAAAAACTGTTTTTT.

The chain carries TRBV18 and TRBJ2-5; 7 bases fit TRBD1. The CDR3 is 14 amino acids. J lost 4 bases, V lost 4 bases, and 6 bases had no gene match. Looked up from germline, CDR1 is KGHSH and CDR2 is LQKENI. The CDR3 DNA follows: TGTGCCAGCTCACGACAGGGTACAGGAGAGACCCAGTACTTC. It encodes CASSRQGTGETQYF.

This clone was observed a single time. CDR3 DNA sequence: TGTGCCAGCAGCCTAGTAGCCGCAACTAATGAAAAACTGTTTTTT. Protein sequence: CASSLVAATNEKLFF. The chain couples TRBV6-6 to TRBJ1-4; no firm D call. Germline V gives CDR1 MNHNY, CDR2 SVGAGI (reference sequence). The CDR3 is 15 residues long. V was pared by 6 bases and J by 0 bases, with 11 bases between.

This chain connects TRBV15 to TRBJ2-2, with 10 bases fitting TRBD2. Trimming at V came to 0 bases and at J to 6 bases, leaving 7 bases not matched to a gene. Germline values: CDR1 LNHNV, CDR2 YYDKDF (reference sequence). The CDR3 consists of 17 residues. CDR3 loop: CATSRDLTSGRAGELFF. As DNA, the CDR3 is TGTGCCACCAGCAGAGATCTCACAAGCGGGAGGGCCGGGGAGCTGTTTTTT.

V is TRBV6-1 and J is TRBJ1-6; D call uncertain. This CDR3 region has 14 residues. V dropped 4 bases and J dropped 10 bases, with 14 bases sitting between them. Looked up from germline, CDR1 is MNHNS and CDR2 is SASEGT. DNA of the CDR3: TGTGCCAGCAGTGTGGAGGGTAGAAAATCACCCCTCCACTTT. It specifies CASSVEGRKSPLHF.